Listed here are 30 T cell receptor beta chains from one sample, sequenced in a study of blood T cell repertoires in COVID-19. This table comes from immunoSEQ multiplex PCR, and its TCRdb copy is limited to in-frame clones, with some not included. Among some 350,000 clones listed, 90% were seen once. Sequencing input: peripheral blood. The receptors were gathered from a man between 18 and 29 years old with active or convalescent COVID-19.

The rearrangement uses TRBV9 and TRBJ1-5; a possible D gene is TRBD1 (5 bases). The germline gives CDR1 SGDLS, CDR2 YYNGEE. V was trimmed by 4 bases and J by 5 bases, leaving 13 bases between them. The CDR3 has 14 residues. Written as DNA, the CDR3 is TGTGCCAGCAGCATACAAGACAGTTATCAGCCCCAGCATTTT. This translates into CASSIQDSYQPQHF.

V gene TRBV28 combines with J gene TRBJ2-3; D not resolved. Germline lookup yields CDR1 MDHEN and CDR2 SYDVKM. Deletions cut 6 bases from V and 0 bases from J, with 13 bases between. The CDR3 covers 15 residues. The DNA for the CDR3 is TGTGCCAGCAGCGTAGACACCCGTAGCACAGATACGCAGTATTTT. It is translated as CASSVDTRSTDTQYF. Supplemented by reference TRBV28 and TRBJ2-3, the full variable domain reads DVKVTQSSRYLVKRTGEKVFLECVQDMDHENMFWYRQDPGLGLRLIYFSYDVKMKEKGDIPEGYSVSREKKERFSLILESASTNQTSMYLCASSVDTRSTDTQYFGPGTRLTVL.

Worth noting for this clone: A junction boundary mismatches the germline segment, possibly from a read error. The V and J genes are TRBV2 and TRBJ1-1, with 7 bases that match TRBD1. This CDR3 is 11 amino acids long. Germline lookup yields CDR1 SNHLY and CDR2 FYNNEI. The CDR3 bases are TGTGCCAGCAGGGGAGGAACAGGGGCTCTCTTT. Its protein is CASRGGTGALF.

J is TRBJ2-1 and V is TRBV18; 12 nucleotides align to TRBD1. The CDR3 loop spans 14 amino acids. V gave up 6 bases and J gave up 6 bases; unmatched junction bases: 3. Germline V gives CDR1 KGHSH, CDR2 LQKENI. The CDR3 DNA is TGTGCCAGCTCGGGACAGGGGGCAAGCAATGAGCAGTTCTTC. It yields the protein CASSGQGASNEQFF. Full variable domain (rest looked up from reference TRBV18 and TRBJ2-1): NAGVMQNPRHLVRRRGQEARLRCSPMKGHSHVYWYRQLPEEGLKFMVYLQKENIIDESGMPKERFSAEFPKEGPSILRIQQVVRGDSAAYFCASSGQGASNEQFFGPGTRLTVL.

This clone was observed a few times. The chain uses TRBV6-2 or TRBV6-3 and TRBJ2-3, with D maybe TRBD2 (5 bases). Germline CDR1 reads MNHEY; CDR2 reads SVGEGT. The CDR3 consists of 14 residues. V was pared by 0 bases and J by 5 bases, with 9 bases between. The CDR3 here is CASSYSRVLDTQYF. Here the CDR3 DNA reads TGTGCCAGCAGTTACTCGAGGGTTTTAGATACGCAGTATTTT.

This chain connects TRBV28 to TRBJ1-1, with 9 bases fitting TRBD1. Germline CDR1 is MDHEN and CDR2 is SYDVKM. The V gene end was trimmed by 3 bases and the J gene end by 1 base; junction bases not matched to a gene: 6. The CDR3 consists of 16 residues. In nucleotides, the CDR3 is TGTGCCAGCAGTTTCGCCGGACAGGGGAGGAACACTGAAGCTTTCTTT. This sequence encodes CASSFAGQGRNTEAFF.

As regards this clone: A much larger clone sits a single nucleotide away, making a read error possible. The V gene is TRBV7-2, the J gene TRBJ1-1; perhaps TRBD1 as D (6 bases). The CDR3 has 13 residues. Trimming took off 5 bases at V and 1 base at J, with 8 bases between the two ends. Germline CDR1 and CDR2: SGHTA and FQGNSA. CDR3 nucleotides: TGTGCCAGCAGCCGACAGGAGAACACTGAAGCTTTCTTT. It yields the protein CASSRQENTEAFF.

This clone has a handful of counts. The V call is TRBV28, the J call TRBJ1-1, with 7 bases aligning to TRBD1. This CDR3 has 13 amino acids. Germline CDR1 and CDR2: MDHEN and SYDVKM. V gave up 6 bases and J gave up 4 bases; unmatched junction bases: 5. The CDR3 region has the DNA TGTGCCAGCAGGAGCAGGGGGAGCACTGAAGCTTTCTTT. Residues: CASRSRGSTEAFF.

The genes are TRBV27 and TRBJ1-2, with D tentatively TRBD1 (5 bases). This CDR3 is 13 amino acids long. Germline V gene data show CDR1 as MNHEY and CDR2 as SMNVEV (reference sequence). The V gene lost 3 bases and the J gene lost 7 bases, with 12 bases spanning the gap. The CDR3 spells CASSFGRDSGYTF. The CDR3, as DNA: TGTGCCAGCAGTTTCGGCAGGGACTCTGGCTACACCTTC.

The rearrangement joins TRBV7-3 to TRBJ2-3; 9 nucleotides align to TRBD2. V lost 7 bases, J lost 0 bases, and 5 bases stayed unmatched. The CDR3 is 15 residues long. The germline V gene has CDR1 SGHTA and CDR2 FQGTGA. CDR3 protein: CASTLRGGSTDTQYF. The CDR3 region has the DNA TGTGCCAGCACCCTGCGGGGGGGTAGCACAGATACGCAGTATTTT.

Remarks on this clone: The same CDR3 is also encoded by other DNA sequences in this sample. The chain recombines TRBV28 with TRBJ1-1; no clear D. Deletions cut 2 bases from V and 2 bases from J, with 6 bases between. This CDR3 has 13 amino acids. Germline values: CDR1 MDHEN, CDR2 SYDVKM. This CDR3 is CASSLGGNTEAFF. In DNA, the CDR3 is TGTGCCAGCAGTTTAGGAGGTAACACTGAAGCTTTCTTT.

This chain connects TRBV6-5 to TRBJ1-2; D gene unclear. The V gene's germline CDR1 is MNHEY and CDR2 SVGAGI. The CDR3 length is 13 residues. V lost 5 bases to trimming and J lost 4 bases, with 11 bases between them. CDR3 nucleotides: TGTGCCAGCAGTCCGGACGCGGGCTATGGCTACACCTTC. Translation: CASSPDAGYGYTF.

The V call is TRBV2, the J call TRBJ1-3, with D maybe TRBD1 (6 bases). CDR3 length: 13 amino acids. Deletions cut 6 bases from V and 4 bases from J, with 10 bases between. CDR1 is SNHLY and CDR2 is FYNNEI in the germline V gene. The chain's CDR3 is CASRQGSGNTIYF. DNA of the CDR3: TGTGCCAGCAGACAGGGTTCCGGAAACACCATATATTTT. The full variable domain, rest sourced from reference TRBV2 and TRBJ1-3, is EPEVTQTPSHQVTQMGQEVILRCVPISNHLYFYWYRQILGQKVEFLVSFYNNEISEKSEIFDDQFSVERPDGSNFTLKIRSTKLEDSAMYFCASRQGSGNTIYFGEGSWLTVV.

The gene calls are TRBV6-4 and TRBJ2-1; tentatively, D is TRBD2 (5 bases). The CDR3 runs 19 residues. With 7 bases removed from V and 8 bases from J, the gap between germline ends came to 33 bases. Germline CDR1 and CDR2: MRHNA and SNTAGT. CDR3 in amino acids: CASNIVLRTHLTPGDEQFF. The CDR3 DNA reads TGTGCCAGCAATATCGTCCTACGGACTCACTTAACCCCGGGTGATGAGCAGTTCTTC.

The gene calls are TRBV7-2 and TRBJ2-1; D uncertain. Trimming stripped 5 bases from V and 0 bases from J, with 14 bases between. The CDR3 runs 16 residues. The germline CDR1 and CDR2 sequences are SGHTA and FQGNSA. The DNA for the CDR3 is TGTGCCAGCAGCCCAAAGTGGCGGAGCTCCTACAATGAGCAGTTCTTC. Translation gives CASSPKWRSSYNEQFF.

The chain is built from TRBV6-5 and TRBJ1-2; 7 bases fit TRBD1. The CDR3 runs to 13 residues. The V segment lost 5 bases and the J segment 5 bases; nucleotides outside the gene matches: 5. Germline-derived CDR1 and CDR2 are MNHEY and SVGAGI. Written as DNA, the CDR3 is TGTGCCAGCAGTACCCGGGACAGTTATGGCTACACCTTC. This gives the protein CASSTRDSYGYTF.

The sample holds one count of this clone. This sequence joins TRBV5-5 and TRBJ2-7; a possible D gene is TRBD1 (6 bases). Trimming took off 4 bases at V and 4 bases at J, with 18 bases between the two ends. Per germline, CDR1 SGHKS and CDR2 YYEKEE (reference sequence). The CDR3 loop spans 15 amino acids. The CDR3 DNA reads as TGTGCCAGCAGCCCTGGTTGGGGGCAGGGGTACGAGCAGTACTTC. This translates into CASSPGWGQGYEQYF.

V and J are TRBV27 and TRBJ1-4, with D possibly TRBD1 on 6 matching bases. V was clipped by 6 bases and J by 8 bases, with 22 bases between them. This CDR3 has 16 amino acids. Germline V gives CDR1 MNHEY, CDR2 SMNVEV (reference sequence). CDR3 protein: CASSPLFGGLREKLFF. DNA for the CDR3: TGTGCCAGCAGCCCTTTGTTTGGGGGCCTTCGCGAAAAACTGTTTTTT. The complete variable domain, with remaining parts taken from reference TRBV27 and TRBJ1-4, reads EAQVTQNPRYLITVTGKKLTVTCSQNMNHEYMSWYRQDPGLGLRQIYYSMNVEVTDKGDVPEGYKVSRKEKRNFPLILESPSPNQTSLYFCASSPLFGGLREKLFFGSGTQLSVL.

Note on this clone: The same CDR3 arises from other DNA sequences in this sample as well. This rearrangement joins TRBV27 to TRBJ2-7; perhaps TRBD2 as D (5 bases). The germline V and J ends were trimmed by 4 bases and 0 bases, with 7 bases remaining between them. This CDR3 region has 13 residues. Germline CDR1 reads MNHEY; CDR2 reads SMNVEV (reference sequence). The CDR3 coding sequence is TGTGCCAGCAGTTCCCGGGGCTCCTACGAGCAGTACTTC. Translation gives CASSSRGSYEQYF.

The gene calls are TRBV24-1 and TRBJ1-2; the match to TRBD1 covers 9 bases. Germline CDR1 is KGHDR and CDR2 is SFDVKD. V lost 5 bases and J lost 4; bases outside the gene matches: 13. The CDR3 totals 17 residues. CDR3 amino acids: CATSASSWTGVSYGYTF. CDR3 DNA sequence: TGTGCCACCAGTGCGTCCTCTTGGACAGGGGTCTCCTATGGCTACACCTTC.

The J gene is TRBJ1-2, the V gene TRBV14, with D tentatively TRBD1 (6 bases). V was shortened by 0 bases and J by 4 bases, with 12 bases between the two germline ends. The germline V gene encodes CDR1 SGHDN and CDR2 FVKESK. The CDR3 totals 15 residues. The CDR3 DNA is TGTGCCAGCAGCCAAGAAACAGGGAACCGCTATGGCTACACCTTC. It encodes CASSQETGNRYGYTF.

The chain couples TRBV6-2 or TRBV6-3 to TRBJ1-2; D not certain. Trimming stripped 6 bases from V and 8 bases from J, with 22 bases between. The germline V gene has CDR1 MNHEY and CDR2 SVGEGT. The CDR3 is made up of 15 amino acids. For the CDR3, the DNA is TGTGCCAGCAGCCTGAGGGCCTCACCCTTGAAGGGCTACACCTTC. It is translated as CASSLRASPLKGYTF.

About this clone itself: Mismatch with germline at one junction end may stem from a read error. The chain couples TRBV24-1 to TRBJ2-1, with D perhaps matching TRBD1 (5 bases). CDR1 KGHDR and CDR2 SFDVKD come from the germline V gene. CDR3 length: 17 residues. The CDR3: CATSDPTARGVDNEQFF. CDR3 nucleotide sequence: TGCGCCACCAGTGATCCAACGGCTAGGGGTGTGGACAATGAGCAGTTCTTC.

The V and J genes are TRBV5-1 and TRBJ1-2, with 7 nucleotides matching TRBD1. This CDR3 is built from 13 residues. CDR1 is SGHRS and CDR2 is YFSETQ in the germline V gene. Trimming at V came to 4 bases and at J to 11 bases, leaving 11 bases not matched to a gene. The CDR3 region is CASSQGTAEGYTF. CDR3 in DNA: TGCGCCAGCAGCCAGGGGACAGCGGAAGGGTACACCTTC.

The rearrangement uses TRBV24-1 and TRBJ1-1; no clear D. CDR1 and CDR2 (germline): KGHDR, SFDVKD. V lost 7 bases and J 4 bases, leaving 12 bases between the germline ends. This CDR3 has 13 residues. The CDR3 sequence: CATRSRGGTEAFF. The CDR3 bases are TGTGCCACCAGATCGAGAGGAGGCACTGAAGCTTTCTTT.

The CDR3 loop is CASSPRVQGQPLSYTF. For the CDR3, the DNA is TGTGCCAGCAGCCCAAGGGTTCAGGGACAGCCTTTAAGCTACACCTTC. J is TRBJ1-2 and V is TRBV11-2; TRBD1 matches 7 bases. This CDR3 is built from 16 residues. After removal of 5 bases from V and 9 bases from J, the junction contained 18 bases not matched to a gene. Germline CDR1 reads SGHAT; CDR2 reads FQNNGV.

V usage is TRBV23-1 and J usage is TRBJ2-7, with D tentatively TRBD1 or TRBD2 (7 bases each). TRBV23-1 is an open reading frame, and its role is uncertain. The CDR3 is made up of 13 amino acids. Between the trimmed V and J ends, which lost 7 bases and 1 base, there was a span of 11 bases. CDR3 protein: CASTQGGSYEQYF. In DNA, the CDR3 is TGCGCCAGCACTCAGGGGGGGTCCTACGAGCAGTACTTC.

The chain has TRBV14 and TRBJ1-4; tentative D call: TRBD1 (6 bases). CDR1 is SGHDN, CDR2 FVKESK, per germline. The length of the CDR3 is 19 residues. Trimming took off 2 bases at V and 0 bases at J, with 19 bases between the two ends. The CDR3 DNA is TGTGCCAGCAGCCAAAACTGGGGACACCCGGTACCAACTAATGAAAAACTGTTTTTT. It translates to CASSQNWGHPVPTNEKLFF. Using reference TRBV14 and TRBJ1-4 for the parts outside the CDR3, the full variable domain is EAGVTQFPSHSVIEKGQTVTLRCDPISGHDNLYWYRRVMGKEIKFLLHFVKESKQDESGMPNNRFLAERTGGTYSTLKVQPAELEDSGVYFCASSQNWGHPVPTNEKLFFGSGTQLSVL.

CDR3 residues: CASSQLGAQGPQHF. DNA for the CDR3: TGTGCCAGCAGCCAGTTAGGGGCGCAGGGGCCCCAGCATTTT. This chain links TRBV7-9 with TRBJ1-5; D is perhaps TRBD1 (5 bases). The CDR3 extends over 14 amino acids. The germline V gene has CDR1 SEHNR and CDR2 FQNEAQ (reference sequence). Trimming removed 5 bases from V and 9 bases from J, with 17 bases in between.

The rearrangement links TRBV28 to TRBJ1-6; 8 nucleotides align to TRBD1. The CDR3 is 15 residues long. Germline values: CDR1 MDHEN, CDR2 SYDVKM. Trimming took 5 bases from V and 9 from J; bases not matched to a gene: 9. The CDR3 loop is CASSLDRASSSPLHF. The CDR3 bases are TGTGCCAGCAGTCTGGACAGGGCTTCTAGTTCACCCCTCCACTTT.